This TCR beta chain originates from a study of blood T cell repertoires in COVID-19. Study context: The cDNA or gDNA used as material had been derived from T cells, B-cell-depleted T cells, or PBMCs.

After removal of 3 bases from V and 3 bases from J, the junction contained 7 bases not matched to a gene. This CDR3 comprises 14 residues. Per the germline V gene, CDR1 is DFQATT and CDR2 is SNEGSKA (reference sequence). In the study's own analysis: Reference gene primer amplification yielded estimated nucleated cell counts. TCRdb's table, derived via immunoSEQ multiplex PCR, lists solely in-frame clones and lacks some. Clone size and V and J calls were adopted from that table, with D and trimming inferred from the DNA. The sample gives some 50,000 clones, more than 80% of which show up once; roughly 6% is in the top ten.

Material: peripheral blood. The source of this sequence is a man between 65 and 79 years old with active COVID-19. The J gene is TRBJ2-7, the V gene TRBV20-1; TRBD2 matches 8 bases. The CDR3 spells CSASTRGADYEQYF. The CDR3, as DNA: TGCAGTGCTAGTACGCGGGGGGCCGACTACGAGCAGTACTTC.